This T cell receptor (beta chain) was captured in a study of shared clonotypes between healthy human individuals. The protocol was immunoSEQ multiplex PCR, while the TCRdb copy is restricted to in-frame clones and leaves out a portion. In the table there are 2,500,000 or so clones, roughly 92% of which are singletons. The sample comprised naive CD4+ T cells sorted from blood. Regarding subset: CD45RA+ positively selected. The receptor was derived from a young man in good health.

CDR3 nucleotides: TGTGCCAGCAGCCCTGACACCACAGATACGCAGTATTTT. It translates to CASSPDTTDTQYF. The chain uses TRBV5-4 and TRBJ2-3, with no clear D. With 4 bases removed from V and 2 bases from J, the gap between germline ends came to 8 bases. The CDR3 runs 13 residues. Germline V CDR1 and CDR2: SGHNT, YYREEE (reference sequence).